One sample yielded the 30 T cell receptor beta chains listed below, sequenced in a study of human T cells and chemical hapten exposure. The time point is: pre-sensitization, week 0. The treatment denotes: therapeutic diphenylcyclopropenone sensitization with weekly scalp DPC. A single record per CDR3 protein comes from TCRdb applying MiXCR to the RACE reads. The data hold about 120,000 distinct CDR3 sequences, with approximately 15% observed a single time. Sequenced here: whole blood, sampled in connection with sensitization to the hapten diphenylcyclopropenone (DPC). The receptor source for this set is a woman younger than 30 with alopecia areata. Some clones in this sample may be carry-over from other donors' samples.

This clonotype was counted between two and nine times. The CDR3 DNA reads as TGTGCCAGCAGCCTACAGGGAGGGGTCACTGAAGCTTTCTTT. Translation: CASSLQGGVTEAFF. V gene TRBV7-3 combines with J gene TRBJ1-1; D is perhaps TRBD1 (6 bases). From germline, CDR1 is SGHTA and CDR2 FQGTGA. The CDR3 extends over 14 amino acids. Trimming took off 5 bases at V and 4 bases at J, with 14 bases between the two ends.

The V gene is TRBV14, the J gene TRBJ2-5, with D hard to call. Germline V CDR1 and CDR2: SGHDN, FVKESK. The V gene lost 0 bases and the J gene lost 6 bases, with 8 bases spanning the gap. The CDR3 sequence is 13 residues long. CDR3 DNA: TGTGCCAGCAGCCAAGATTTAACGAAGACCCAGTACTTC. It is translated as CASSQDLTKTQYF.

This clonotype was picked up many times. The V gene is TRBV20-1, the J gene TRBJ1-1, with 8 bases identical to TRBD1. Trimming took 6 bases from V and 0 from J; bases not matched to a gene: 6. Germline loops: CDR1 DFQATT, CDR2 SNEGSKA (reference sequence). The CDR3 contains 14 residues. CDR3 DNA: TGCAGTGCGCGGACAGGGAGCATGAACACTGAAGCTTTCTTT. Its protein is CSARTGSMNTEAFF.

A few counts support this clonotype. V and J are TRBV27 and TRBJ2-6; no definite D call. CDR1 is MNHEY and CDR2 is SMNVEV in the germline V gene (reference sequence). The CDR3 consists of 14 residues. Trimming pared 2 bases from V and 2 bases from J, leaving 4 bases between. The CDR3 DNA reads as TGTGCCAGCAGTTTACAAACTGGGGCCAACGTCCTGACTTTC. Translated, it gives CASSLQTGANVLTF.

In its sample, this clonotype was seen a few times. The chain recombines TRBV6-5 with TRBJ2-2; D is tentatively TRBD1 or TRBD2 (5 bases each). CDR3 length equals 17 residues. Per the germline V gene, CDR1 is MNHEY and CDR2 is SVGAGI. The V gene lost 4 bases and the J gene lost 4 bases, with 19 bases spanning the gap. Written as DNA, the CDR3 is TGTGCCAGCAGTTCTTGGGGCGGGCAGGGACGCACCGGGGAGCTGTTTTTT. Its protein product is CASSSWGGQGRTGELFF.

This clonotype was seen once. The junction departs from the called germline gene at one end, perhaps through a read error. V and J are TRBV6-5 and TRBJ2-7; TRBD1 aligns across 8 bases. This CDR3 is built from 15 residues. Germline assignment: CDR1 MNHEY and CDR2 SVGAGI. The CDR3 nucleotides are TGTGCCAGCAGTCCCGACAGGGGAGCCTTGAGGGAGCAGCACTTC. It translates to CASSPDRGALREQHF.

This chain connects TRBV5-6 to TRBJ2-3; D unresolved. Trimming removed 0 bases from V and 2 bases from J, with 7 bases in between. This CDR3 spans 14 amino acids. Germline values: CDR1 SGHDT, CDR2 YYEEEE. In nucleotides, the CDR3 is TGTGCCAGCAGCTTGGTCTCTAACACAGATACGCAGTATTTT. It encodes CASSLVSNTDTQYF.

The chain uses TRBV28 and TRBJ1-6; no reliable D call. Between the trimmed V and J ends, which lost 6 bases and 0 bases, there was a span of 12 bases. The CDR3 has 16 amino acids. Germline CDR1 is MDHEN and CDR2 is SYDVKM. The CDR3 DNA is TGTGCCAGCAGACCATCCAGGAGCTCCTATAATTCACCCCTCCACTTT. Its protein product is CASRPSRSSYNSPLHF. The full variable domain, rest sourced from reference TRBV28 and TRBJ1-6, is DVKVTQSSRYLVKRTGEKVFLECVQDMDHENMFWYRQDPGLGLRLIYFSYDVKMKEKGDIPEGYSVSREKKERFSLILESASTNQTSMYLCASRPSRSSYNSPLHFGNGTRLTVT.

This clonotype has only a few counts. The gene calls are TRBV4-3 and TRBJ2-7, with D tentatively TRBD1 (6 bases). The CDR3 runs to 15 residues. The V gene lost 0 bases and the J gene lost 3 bases, with 12 bases spanning the gap. The germline CDR1 and CDR2 sequences are LGHNA and YSLEER. Here the CDR3 reads CASSQEGQIFYEQYF. CDR3 in DNA: TGCGCCAGCAGCCAAGAGGGACAAATTTTCTACGAGCAGTACTTC.

The chain has TRBV20-1 and TRBJ1-1; 10 bases match TRBD1. Germline-derived CDR1 and CDR2 are DFQATT and SNEGSKA (reference sequence). The CDR3 totals 13 residues. CDR3 amino acids: CSAETGGNTEAFF. CDR3 sequence (DNA): TGCAGCGCCGAGACAGGGGGCAACACTGAAGCTTTCTTT.

The rearrangement uses TRBV25-1 and TRBJ2-3; possible D gene TRBD1, 5 bases. Trimming took 9 bases from V and 0 from J, leaving 16 bases between them. CDR3 size: 15 residues. In germline, CDR1 is MGHDK, CDR2 SYGVNS. The DNA for the CDR3 is TGTGCCAGTAGGCAGGGTTCGGATAGCACAGATACGCAGTATTTT. Residues: CASRQGSDSTDTQYF.

In its sample, this clonotype was seen a few times. This chain uses TRBV7-9 with TRBJ2-1; no clear D gene. CDR3 length: 13 amino acids. Trimming took off 0 bases at V and 7 bases at J, with 7 bases between the two ends. Germline-derived CDR1 and CDR2 are SEHNR and FQNEAQ (reference sequence). This CDR3 reads CASSLAKLNEQFF. The CDR3 DNA sequence: TGTGCCAGCAGCTTAGCGAAATTAAATGAGCAGTTCTTC. Full variable domain (missing parts from reference TRBV7-9 and TRBJ2-1): DTGVSQNPRHKITKRGQNVTFRCDPISEHNRLYWYRQTLGQGPEFLTYFQNEAQLEKSRLLSDRFSAERPKGSFSTLEIQRTEQGDSAMYLCASSLAKLNEQFFGPGTRLTVL.

The chain has TRBV10-3 and TRBJ1-2; D might be TRBD1 (6 bases). Germline V gene sequence: CDR1 ENHRY, CDR2 SYGVKD. The CDR3 runs 12 residues. V gave up 11 bases and J gave up 3 bases, with 13 bases separating them. The CDR3 nucleotides read TGTGCCTCCCTGGACAGATACTATGGCTACACCTTC. Residues: CASLDRYYGYTF.

This clonotype was detected ten times or more. The V and J genes are TRBV7-2 and TRBJ1-5; perhaps TRBD1 as D (5 bases). The CDR3 contains 14 residues. V was trimmed by 1 base and J by 4 bases, leaving 8 bases between them. Germline V CDR1 and CDR2: SGHTA, FQGNSA. CDR3 loop: CASSLGGRNQPQHF. CDR3 DNA sequence: TGTGCCAGCAGCTTAGGGGGGAGGAATCAGCCCCAGCATTTT.

This clonotype was observed at least ten times. The chain combines TRBV7-9 with TRBJ2-7, with a possible D match to TRBD1 (6 bases). Germline-derived CDR1 and CDR2 are SEHNR and FQNEAQ (reference sequence). This CDR3 is built from 17 residues. The V end was cut by 8 bases, the J end by 2 bases, with 25 bases between. The CDR3 nucleotides read TGTGCCAGCGGCCCCCCTGGGCCAGGGGCGCTAACCTACGAGCAGTACTTC. Translated: CASGPPGPGALTYEQYF.

The CDR3 DNA reads TGTGCCAGCAGTTCGGACGGCGGAATCTATGGCTACACCTTC. Encoded protein: CASSSDGGIYGYTF. This chain joins TRBV6-2 or TRBV6-3 and TRBJ1-2; D is unresolved. Trimming shortened V by 4 bases and J by 4 bases, and 13 bases separated the two germline ends. The germline CDR1 and CDR2 sequences are MNHEY and SVGEGT. The CDR3 loop spans 14 amino acids.

The chain has TRBV9 and TRBJ2-1, with TRBD1 identical over 9 bases. With V trimmed by 2 bases and J by 6 bases, 6 bases remained unmatched. Germline V CDR1 and CDR2: SGDLS, YYNGEE. The CDR3 is made up of 15 amino acids. The CDR3 protein is CASSVDRGARNEQFF. The CDR3 nucleotides are TGTGCCAGCAGCGTCGACAGGGGGGCGCGCAATGAGCAGTTCTTC.

CDR3 sequence: CSASTGVPKQYF. CDR3 DNA sequence: TGCAGTGCTAGTACCGGGGTCCCCAAGCAGTACTTC. V gene TRBV20-1 combines with J gene TRBJ2-7, with D maybe TRBD2 (5 bases). CDR1 and CDR2 (germline): DFQATT, SNEGSKA (reference sequence). Trimming cost V 3 bases and J 8 bases, with 14 bases left between them. The CDR3 is 12 amino acids.

This clonotype was counted ten times or more. The V and J genes are TRBV7-9 and TRBJ2-7; the D gene is possibly TRBD2 (7 bases). Germline CDR1 reads SEHNR; CDR2 reads FQNEAQ (reference sequence). The CDR3 runs 15 residues. Between the trimmed V and J ends, which lost 5 bases and 4 bases, there was a span of 18 bases. The CDR3 reads CASSPGGQVRYEQYF. CDR3 DNA sequence: TGTGCCAGCAGCCCCGGGGGGCAGGTTCGATACGAGCAGTACTTC.

This clonotype was counted between two and nine times. This sequence joins TRBV12-3 or TRBV12-4 and TRBJ1-2; D is perhaps TRBD1 (6 bases). V was shortened by 7 bases and J by 4 bases, with 16 bases between the two germline ends. The CDR3 runs to 14 residues. CDR3 nucleotide sequence: TGTGCCAGCACCGTTGGGGGCGCGTGCTATGGCTACACCTTC. Its translation: CASTVGGACYGYTF.

The chain is built from TRBV12-3 or TRBV12-4 and TRBJ2-2, with D tentatively TRBD1 (5 bases). The CDR3 consists of 13 residues. Trimming pared 5 bases from V and 6 bases from J, leaving 10 bases between. CDR3 region: CASSPQTAGELFF. CDR3 DNA: TGTGCCAGCAGTCCCCAGACAGCCGGGGAGCTGTTTTTT.

This clonotype has a handful of counts. The rearrangement links TRBV5-1 to TRBJ2-2, with a weak D call TRBD1 (6 bases). Germline CDR1 reads SGHRS; CDR2 reads YFSETQ. Trimming shortened V by 4 bases and J by 0 bases, and 10 bases separated the two germline ends. The CDR3 sequence is 15 residues long. For the CDR3, the DNA is TGCGCCAGCAGCCGAAGGGACACGAACACCGGGGAGCTGTTTTTT. Translating gives CASSRRDTNTGELFF.

The chain joins TRBV29-1 to TRBJ2-7; the D is unclear. V lost 5 bases and J lost 6, with 14 bases in between. The CDR3 contains 12 residues. Germline-derived CDR1 and CDR2 are SQVTM and ANQGSEA. The CDR3 DNA reads as TGCAGCGTTCCCTCTCCAGGCGGCGAGCAGTACTTC. Encoded protein: CSVPSPGGEQYF.

The rearrangement uses TRBV7-2 and TRBJ2-7; D perhaps matches TRBD1 (6 bases). This CDR3 spans 15 amino acids. Per germline, CDR1 SGHTA and CDR2 FQGNSA. Trimming stripped 5 bases from V and 3 bases from J, with 17 bases between. CDR3 region: CASSVTAGTIYEQYF. For the CDR3, the DNA is TGTGCCAGCAGCGTGACCGCTGGGACAATCTACGAGCAGTACTTC. Using reference TRBV7-2 and TRBJ2-7 for the parts outside the CDR3, the full variable domain is GAGVSQSPSNKVTEKGKDVELRCDPISGHTALYWYRQSLGQGLEFLIYFQGNSAPDKSGLPSDRFSAERTGGSVSTLTIQRTQQEDSAVYLCASSVTAGTIYEQYFGPGTRLTVT.

The chain has TRBV5-1 and TRBJ2-3; TRBD1 is a possible D gene (7 bases). Trimming pared 2 bases from V and 4 bases from J, leaving 14 bases between. CDR3 length equals 15 residues. Germline V gene sequence: CDR1 SGHRS, CDR2 YFSETQ. CDR3 sequence reads: CASSFYRGGADTQYF. Written as DNA, the CDR3 is TGCGCCAGCAGCTTCTACAGGGGAGGAGCAGATACGCAGTATTTT.

The chain combines TRBV27 with TRBJ2-7, with no clear D. This CDR3 has 9 residues. Looked up from germline, CDR1 is MNHEY and CDR2 is SMNVEV (reference sequence). V was cut by 11 bases and J by 6 bases, with 8 bases left in between. This CDR3 is CAPRAEQYF. The CDR3, as DNA: TGTGCCCCTCGGGCCGAGCAGTACTTC.

The chain is built from TRBV7-2 and TRBJ2-1, with D possibly called TRBD1 or TRBD2 (5 bases each). V dropped 4 bases and J dropped 6 bases, with 25 bases sitting between them. The V gene's germline CDR1 is SGHTA and CDR2 FQGNSA. The length of the CDR3 is 18 residues. CDR3 sequence (DNA): TGTGCCAGCAGCTCCCGGGTCCCAGGGAGAGTGGTCTGCAATGAGCAGTTCTTC. Residues: CASSSRVPGRVVCNEQFF. The full variable domain, in which reference TRBV7-2 and TRBJ2-1 provide the parts outside the CDR3, is GAGVSQSPSNKVTEKGKDVELRCDPISGHTALYWYRQSLGQGLEFLIYFQGNSAPDKSGLPSDRFSAERTGGSVSTLTIQRTQQEDSAVYLCASSSRVPGRVVCNEQFFGPGTRLTVL.

The chain employs TRBV13 and TRBJ2-1, with 9 bases identical to TRBD2. Germline assignment: CDR1 PRHDT and CDR2 FYEKMQ (reference sequence). V lost 2 bases to trimming and J lost 0 bases; unmatched junction nucleotides: 5. CDR3 length equals 17 residues. The CDR3 loop reads CASSLKGSGGSYNEQFF. The DNA of the CDR3 is TGTGCCAGCAGCTTAAAGGGTAGCGGGGGCTCCTACAATGAGCAGTTCTTC.

The J gene is TRBJ2-7, the V gene TRBV27, with D perhaps matching TRBD1 or TRBD2 (5 bases each). The ends were cut back, 2 bases at V and 4 bases at J, with 12 bases in the middle. Germline values: CDR1 MNHEY, CDR2 SMNVEV (reference sequence). The CDR3 runs 14 residues. This CDR3 reads CASSLRDGPYEQYF. CDR3 sequence (DNA): TGTGCCAGCAGTTTAAGGGACGGTCCTTACGAGCAGTACTTC.

The V call is TRBV29-1, the J call TRBJ2-5; no clear D gene. V was clipped by 7 bases and J by 6 bases, with 15 bases between them. Germline values: CDR1 SQVTM, CDR2 ANQGSEA. This CDR3 is 12 amino acids long. CDR3 sequence reads: CSGLAELQTQYF. CDR3 bases: TGCAGCGGCCTGGCGGAGTTGCAGACCCAGTACTTC.